Sequencing of this T cell receptor beta chain was carried out in a study of OX40 agonist ivuxolimab in advanced cancers. In the study overall: Averaging 60 years in age, with a range of roughly 20 to 90, the cohort was approximately 87% male.

The junction had 3 bases not matched to a gene; V was cut back by 3 bases and J by 1 base. The CDR3 consists of 15 residues. Germline V CDR1 and CDR2: MRHNA, SNTAGT. Here immunoSEQ multiplex PCR was the method, and the copy in TCRdb shows in-frame clones only, minus some. Of 55,000 to 65,000 clones detected, roughly 85% appear once; the ten largest clones hold under 5%. Blood got drawn at baseline, again on cycle 4 day 1, and then on cycle 7 day 1. The chain is built from TRBV6-4 and TRBJ2-3; TRBD2 agrees at 8 bases. The material was CD4+ or CD8+ T cells sorted from blood, obtained in a trial of the OX40 agonist ivuxolimab. This receptor was obtained from an adult with an advanced solid tumor such as melanoma, head and neck, liver or kidney cancer. DNA for the CDR3: TGTGCCAGCAGTGAAGCGGGGGCTGGCACAGATACGCAGTATTTT. Translated: CASSEAGAGTDTQYF.